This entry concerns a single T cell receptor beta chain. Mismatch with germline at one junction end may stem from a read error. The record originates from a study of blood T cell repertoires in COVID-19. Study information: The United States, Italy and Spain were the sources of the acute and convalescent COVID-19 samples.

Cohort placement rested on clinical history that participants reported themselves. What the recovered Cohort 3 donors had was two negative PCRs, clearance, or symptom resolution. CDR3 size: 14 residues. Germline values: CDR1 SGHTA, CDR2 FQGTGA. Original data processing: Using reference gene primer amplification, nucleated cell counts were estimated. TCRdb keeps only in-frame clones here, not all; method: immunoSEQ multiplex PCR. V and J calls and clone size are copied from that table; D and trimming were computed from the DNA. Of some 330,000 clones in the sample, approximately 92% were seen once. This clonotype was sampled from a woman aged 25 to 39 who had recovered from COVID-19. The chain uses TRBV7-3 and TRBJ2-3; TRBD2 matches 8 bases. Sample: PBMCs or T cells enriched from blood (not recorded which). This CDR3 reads CASSSGTRTDTQYF. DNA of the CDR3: TGTGCCAGCAGCTCCGGGACTAGGACAGATACACAGTATTTT.